The 26 T cell receptor beta chains in this list originate from one sample, sequenced in a study of T cell responses to AZD1222 COVID-19 vaccine (dated by TCRdb to about 2021). Receptor libraries were prepared by the immunoSEQ multiplex PCR assay. TCRdb limited this immuneACCESS table to in-frame rearrangements with V and J called. A share of clones is missing; checked studies link under half to unresolved V genes, and the rest is unexplained. Across this sample there are 75,000 to 90,000 clones, with roughly 90% seen only once. The biggest ten clones account for approximately 5.2% of the sample. The label giving this sample's time point can be read as: baseline before first vaccination. Here the sequenced sample was peripheral blood, taken on day 0 of AZD1222 vaccination. The receptors stem from an adult in good health.

The genes are TRBV18 and TRBJ1-1; D uncertain. V lost 5 bases to trimming and J lost 2 bases, with 12 bases between them. The CDR3 loop spans 14 amino acids. Germline V gene sequence: CDR1 KGHSH, CDR2 LQKENI. Here the CDR3 reads CASSLWAGNTEAFF. For the CDR3, the DNA is TGTGCCAGCTCATTGTGGGCAGGCAACACTGAAGCTTTCTTT.

As to this clone: Other DNA sequences within the sample encode an identical CDR3. The chain has TRBV28 and TRBJ1-5; the D gene is possibly TRBD1 (6 bases). Trimming left V 10 bases short and J 2 bases short, with 12 bases between. Per the germline V gene, CDR1 is MDHEN and CDR2 is SYDVKM. The length of the CDR3 is 13 residues. The CDR3 bases are TGTGCCACCTCCGACAGGCGCAATCAGCCCCAGCATTTT. This translates into CATSDRRNQPQHF. Filled out from reference TRBV28 and TRBJ1-5, the complete variable domain reads DVKVTQSSRYLVKRTGEKVFLECVQDMDHENMFWYRQDPGLGLRLIYFSYDVKMKEKGDIPEGYSVSREKKERFSLILESASTNQTSMYLCATSDRRNQPQHFGDGTRLSIL.

The chain joins TRBV19 to TRBJ1-2; 7 bases match TRBD1. This CDR3 is built from 12 residues. With V trimmed by 3 bases and J by 8 bases, 3 bases remained unmatched. Germline-derived CDR1 and CDR2 are LNHDA and SQIVND (reference sequence). CDR3 region: CASSINRGGYTF. Here the CDR3 DNA reads TGTGCCAGTAGTATTAACAGGGGAGGCTACACCTTC.

The chain couples TRBV25-1 to TRBJ2-1, with D maybe TRBD1 (6 bases). This CDR3 has 13 residues. V was shortened by 6 bases and J by 7 bases, with 13 bases between the two germline ends. Germline CDR1 is MGHDK and CDR2 is SYGVNS. The CDR3 sequence: CASRQDSENEQFF. In nucleotides, the CDR3 is TGTGCCAGCAGACAGGACAGCGAGAATGAGCAGTTCTTC.

The chain combines TRBV5-1 with TRBJ1-2, with D possibly being TRBD1 (6 bases). Trimming removed 4 bases from V and 6 bases from J, with 22 bases in between. Germline V gene lookup returns CDR1 SGHRS and CDR2 YFSETQ. CDR3 size: 16 residues. In nucleotides, the CDR3 is TGCGCCAGCAGCAGAACCGGGACATCACAGGAGGATGGCTACACCTTC. Translating gives CASSRTGTSQEDGYTF.

V gene TRBV3-1 (or the pseudogene TRBV3-2) combines with J gene TRBJ2-3; tentatively, D is TRBD1 (5 bases). Deletions cut 1 base from V and 5 bases from J, with 13 bases between. CDR1 and CDR2 (germline): LGHDT, YNNKEL (reference sequence). The CDR3 spans 15 residues. DNA of the CDR3: TGTGCCAGCAGCCAAGCAGGGTCCAAGATAGATACGCAGTATTTT. Translated, it gives CASSQAGSKIDTQYF.

The rearrangement uses TRBV10-3 and TRBJ1-2; D not certain. Per germline, CDR1 ENHRY and CDR2 SYGVKD. The V end lost 7 bases, the J end lost 2 bases, and 14 bases lay between the germline ends. The CDR3 consists of 14 residues. This CDR3 reads CAINPGSQNYGYTF. The DNA of the CDR3 is TGTGCCATCAATCCGGGAAGCCAAAACTATGGCTACACCTTC.

The chain is built from TRBV6-5 and TRBJ2-5, with D possibly matching TRBD2 (7 bases). Germline CDR1 is MNHEY and CDR2 is SVGAGI. The V end lost 6 bases, the J end lost 7 bases, and 21 bases lay between the germline ends. The length of the CDR3 is 15 residues. CDR3: CASRSPRTGGATQYF. In DNA form, the CDR3 reads TGTGCCAGCAGATCTCCCAGGACGGGGGGCGCGACCCAGTACTTC.

The CDR3 here is CASSVKGNTEAFF. CDR3 DNA sequence: TGTGCTAGTTCGGTTAAAGGGAACACTGAAGCTTTCTTT. J is TRBJ1-1 and V is TRBV12-5; D is unclear. Trimming removed 8 bases at V and 1 base at J, with 11 bases between. The CDR3 has 13 residues. Germline loops: CDR1 LGHNT, CDR2 FRNRAP.

This clone has a handful of counts. This rearrangement joins TRBV14 to TRBJ1-3; D is undetermined. The V end was cut by 2 bases, the J end by 1 base, with 18 bases between. CDR1 is SGHDN, CDR2 FVKESK, per germline. The length of the CDR3 is 18 residues. In DNA, the CDR3 is TGTGCCAGCAGCCAATTGTGGAACTCCCGGTTTTCTGGAAACACCATATATTTT. Residues: CASSQLWNSRFSGNTIYF. Full variable domain (outside the CDR3, taken from reference TRBV14 and TRBJ1-3): EAGVTQFPSHSVIEKGQTVTLRCDPISGHDNLYWYRRVMGKEIKFLLHFVKESKQDESGMPNNRFLAERTGGTYSTLKVQPAELEDSGVYFCASSQLWNSRFSGNTIYFGEGSWLTVV.

This clone was counted a single time. The CDR3 protein is CASSLRTREQYF. CDR3 sequence (DNA): TGTGCCAGCAGTTTACGGACGAGGGAGCAGTACTTC. The chain has TRBV12-3 or TRBV12-4 and TRBJ2-7; D ambiguous. V shed 2 bases and J shed 7 bases, with 9 bases lying between them. This CDR3 comprises 12 residues.

This clone has just one count. The chain combines TRBV5-1 with TRBJ1-1; D uncertain. Germline V gene lookup returns CDR1 SGHRS and CDR2 YFSETQ. V lost 0 bases and J lost 6, with 9 bases in between. The CDR3 length is 13 residues. CDR3 nucleotide sequence: TGCGCCAGCAGCTTGGAGGGCATAGCTGAAGCTTTCTTT. This translates into CASSLEGIAEAFF.

The chain is built from TRBV18 and TRBJ1-1, with D perhaps TRBD1 (5 bases). V was cut by 0 bases and J by 1 base, with 9 bases left in between. The CDR3 contains 15 residues. Germline V gene lookup returns CDR1 KGHSH and CDR2 LQKENI. The CDR3 is CASSPPGPGNTEAFF. As DNA, the CDR3 is TGTGCCAGCTCACCACCGGGACCGGGGAACACTGAAGCTTTCTTT.

This clone was recorded once. The rearrangement joins TRBV28 to TRBJ1-1; D may be TRBD1 (5 bases). CDR3 length equals 16 residues. The V and J ends lost 6 bases and 0 bases respectively, with 17 bases between them. The germline V gene encodes CDR1 MDHEN and CDR2 SYDVKM. As DNA, the CDR3 is TGTGCCAGCAGCACAGCGGCGACAGCGCTGAACACTGAAGCTTTCTTT. It yields the protein CASSTAATALNTEAFF.

The V call is TRBV2, the J call TRBJ2-7; D unclear. The CDR3 has 15 residues. Per the germline V gene, CDR1 is SNHLY and CDR2 is FYNNEI. Trimming cost V 8 bases and J 6 bases, with 23 bases left between them. CDR3 in amino acids: CASDAPGPPLGEQYF. The CDR3 DNA is TGTGCCAGCGACGCCCCCGGGCCCCCCCTCGGCGAGCAGTACTTC.

This chain links TRBV6-1 with TRBJ2-2; either TRBD1 or TRBD2 may fit D (5 bases each). Trimming cost V 2 bases and J 4 bases, with 14 bases left between them. The germline V gene encodes CDR1 MNHNS and CDR2 SASEGT. CDR3 length equals 16 residues. This CDR3 is CASSERGRQVTGELFF. The CDR3 region has the DNA TGTGCCAGCAGTGAACGGGGCAGGCAAGTCACCGGGGAGCTGTTTTTT.

J is TRBJ1-1 and V is TRBV12-3 or TRBV12-4, with unresolved D. The V end lost 3 bases, the J end lost 8 bases, and 7 bases lay between the germline ends. This CDR3 has 11 residues. CDR3: CASSFLNEAFF. The CDR3 DNA reads as TGTGCCAGCAGTTTCCTTAACGAAGCTTTCTTT.

This clone was seen only once. The rearrangement uses TRBV4-1 and TRBJ1-1, with D unresolved. Trimming took 0 bases from V and 0 from J, leaving 11 bases between them. Germline lookup yields CDR1 MGHRA and CDR2 YSYEKL. There are 16 residues in the CDR3. This CDR3 is CASSQEVRSLNTEAFF. In DNA, the CDR3 is TGCGCCAGCAGCCAAGAAGTAAGGAGTCTGAACACTGAAGCTTTCTTT.

V usage is TRBV4-1 and J usage is TRBJ2-7; the D gene is possibly TRBD1 (6 bases). This CDR3 spans 15 amino acids. Germline CDR1 is MGHRA and CDR2 is YSYEKL. The ends were cut back, 2 bases at V and 1 base at J, with 12 bases in the middle. Here the CDR3 DNA reads TGCGCCAGCAGCCAATCCCTGACAGGATCCTACGAGCAGTACTTC. Protein: CASSQSLTGSYEQYF.

The chain uses TRBV20-1 and TRBJ1-5, with D possibly TRBD1 on 5 matching bases. The CDR3 is made up of 14 amino acids. Germline-derived CDR1 and CDR2 are DFQATT and SNEGSKA (reference sequence). Trimming removed 3 bases from V and 2 bases from J, with 11 bases in between. The CDR3 spells CSASLAGRNQPQHF. Written as DNA, the CDR3 is TGCAGTGCTAGTTTGGCAGGGCGCAATCAGCCCCAGCATTTT.

The chain joins TRBV29-1 to TRBJ2-1; 7 positions agree with TRBD1. CDR1 is SQVTM, CDR2 ANQGSEA, per germline. The trim removed 7 bases at V and 6 bases at J, leaving 9 bases unmatched. The CDR3 consists of 13 residues. Written as DNA, the CDR3 is TGCAGCGCCGAAAGGGACAGAGTCAATGAGCAGTTCTTC. Amino acids: CSAERDRVNEQFF.

Only one count was recorded for this clone. This chain connects TRBV7-2 to TRBJ1-3; a possible D gene is TRBD1 (6 bases). V lost 0 bases to trimming and J lost 0 bases, with 12 bases between them. CDR1 and CDR2 (germline): SGHTA, FQGNSA. The CDR3 is 17 residues long. The chain's CDR3 is CASSLASDRVSGNTIYF. CDR3 nucleotides: TGTGCCAGCAGCTTAGCCTCGGACAGAGTCTCTGGAAACACCATATATTTT. Together with reference TRBV7-2 and TRBJ1-3, the CDR3 gives the full variable domain: GAGVSQSPSNKVTEKGKDVELRCDPISGHTALYWYRQSLGQGLEFLIYFQGNSAPDKSGLPSDRFSAERTGGSVSTLTIQRTQQEDSAVYLCASSLASDRVSGNTIYFGEGSWLTVV.

The V call is TRBV5-6, the J call TRBJ2-7, with TRBD1 as a possible D gene (6 bases). The germline V and J ends were trimmed by 2 bases and 4 bases, with 13 bases remaining between them. There are 14 residues in the CDR3. Germline V lookup: CDR1 SGHDT, CDR2 YYEEEE. DNA of the CDR3: TGTGCCAGCAGCTTAGGCAGGGGAAGGTACGAGCAGTACTTC. Translation: CASSLGRGRYEQYF. The whole variable domain, filled in from reference TRBV5-6 and TRBJ2-7, reads DAGVTQSPTHLIKTRGQQVTLRCSPKSGHDTVSWYQQALGQGPQFIFQYYEEEERQRGNFPDRFSGHQFPNYSSELNVNALLLGDSALYLCASSLGRGRYEQYFGPGTRLTVT.

On this clone itself: The same CDR3 arises from other DNA sequences in this sample as well. This chain uses TRBV12-3 or TRBV12-4 with TRBJ1-5; D unresolved. The CDR3 runs to 13 residues. V was cut by 3 bases and J by 1 base, with 4 bases left in between. The CDR3 sequence: CASSFGSNQPQHF. CDR3 in DNA: TGTGCCAGCAGTTTTGGAAGCAATCAGCCCCAGCATTTT.

This clone appeared once. The chain combines TRBV4-3 with TRBJ1-1; TRBD1 might be the D (6 bases). V lost 0 bases and J lost 1, with 12 bases in between. Germline values: CDR1 LGHNA, CDR2 YSLEER. CDR3 size: 16 residues. DNA for the CDR3: TGCGCCAGCAGCCAAGATCTTATGGACAGGAACACTGAAGCTTTCTTT. Amino acids: CASSQDLMDRNTEAFF.

CDR3 sequence: CASRQGVGGYTF. DNA of the CDR3: TGTGCCAGCAGACAGGGTGTGGGTGGCTACACCTTC. V usage is TRBV27 and J usage is TRBJ1-2, with a tentative D call TRBD1 (6 bases). Trimming stripped 6 bases from V and 7 bases from J, with 12 bases between. Germline V gene data show CDR1 as MNHEY and CDR2 as SMNVEV (reference sequence). The CDR3 is 12 residues long.